A selection of T cell receptor beta chains follows, all from one sample in a study of regulatory T cells in long-lasting Graves disease. Each CDR3 protein is one row after TCRdb ran MiXCR on the multiplex PCR reads. In the table there are 400,000 to 500,000 distinct CDR3 sequences, roughly 15% of which are singletons. The sample also formed part of further work on T cells in Graves' hyperthyroidism and ophthalmopathy.

The material was peripheral blood mononuclear cells (PBMCs), obtained at new diagnosis, from a patient treated with antithyroid drugs. The receptors derive from a woman under 30 with Graves disease. The CDR3 runs from the conserved cysteine through the conserved F or W. D genes are given only for firm matches. Clone size is stated in some rows and not others, as once, few, many or a class when expanded.

j_gene: TRBJ2-1
v_gene: TRBV20-1
abundance: few
d_gene: -
CDR3aa: CSARVAEYNEQFF
CDR3nt: TGCAGTGCTAGAGTAGCGGAGTACAATGAGCAGTTCTTC

j_gene: TRBJ2-7
v_gene: TRBV28
abundance: -
d_gene: TRBD2
CDR3aa: CASSPTGLAFYEQYF
CDR3nt: TGTGCCAGCAGCCCGACGGGACTAGCGTTCTACGAGCAGTACTTC

j_gene: TRBJ2-1
v_gene: TRBV19
abundance: -
d_gene: -
CDR3aa: CASGVQGGGYNEQFF
CDR3nt: TGTGCCAGTGGTGTTCAGGGAGGGGGCTACAATGAGCAGTTCTTC

j_gene: TRBJ1-1
v_gene: TRBV5-1
abundance: few
d_gene: TRBD1
CDR3aa: CASNTNEGQANTEAFF
CDR3nt: TGCGCCAGCAACACTAATGAGGGACAGGCCAACACTGAAGCTTTCTTT

j_gene: TRBJ2-3
v_gene: TRBV4-3
abundance: few
d_gene: -
CDR3aa: CASSQDLVNTDTQYF
CDR3nt: TGCGCCAGCAGCCAAGATCTGGTGAACACAGATACGCAGTATTTT

j_gene: TRBJ2-5
v_gene: TRBV11-2
abundance: many
d_gene: -
CDR3aa: CASSLGGWGQETQYF
CDR3nt: TGTGCCAGCAGCTTAGGCGGGTGGGGGCAAGAGACCCAGTACTTC

j_gene: TRBJ2-7
v_gene: TRBV6-1
abundance: many
d_gene: TRBD1
CDR3aa: CASRVRQGSYEQYF
CDR3nt: TGTGCCAGCAGGGTCAGACAGGGGTCCTACGAGCAGTACTTC

j_gene: TRBJ1-3
v_gene: TRBV7-2
abundance: -
d_gene: TRBD1
CDR3aa: CASSLGTASGNTIYF
CDR3nt: TGTGCCAGCAGCCTCGGGACAGCCTCTGGAAACACCATATATTTT

j_gene: TRBJ2-7
v_gene: TRBV5-4
abundance: -
d_gene: TRBD2
CDR3aa: CASSSTGGLEQYF
CDR3nt: TGTGCCAGCAGCTCCACCGGGGGGTTGGAGCAGTACTTC

j_gene: TRBJ2-1
v_gene: TRBV27
abundance: -
d_gene: -
CDR3aa: CASSRLETYNEQFF
CDR3nt: TGTGCCAGCAGTCGACTCGAAACCTACAATGAGCAGTTCTTC

j_gene: TRBJ2-1
v_gene: TRBV4-1
abundance: once
d_gene: -
CDR3aa: CASRGVGYNEQFF
CDR3nt: TGCGCCAGCAGAGGGGTTGGGTACAATGAGCAGTTCTTC

j_gene: TRBJ2-1
v_gene: TRBV5-1
abundance: few
d_gene: TRBD2
CDR3aa: CASSPGIGTSVFEQFF
CDR3nt: TGCGCCAGCAGCCCAGGCATAGGGACTAGCGTTTTTGAGCAGTTCTTC

j_gene: TRBJ2-7
v_gene: TRBV28
abundance: many
d_gene: TRBD2
CDR3aa: CASSRGLAGTGGTYEQYF
CDR3nt: TGTGCCAGCAGCCGTGGACTAGCGGGAACAGGGGGGACATACGAGCAGTACTTC

j_gene: TRBJ2-1
v_gene: TRBV7-9
abundance: few
d_gene: -
CDR3aa: CASSLETGSSYNEQFF
CDR3nt: TGTGCCAGCAGCTTAGAAACGGGAAGCTCCTACAATGAGCAGTTCTTC

j_gene: TRBJ2-3
v_gene: TRBV5-8
abundance: many
d_gene: -
CDR3aa: CASSLFVKGGTDTQYF
CDR3nt: TGTGCCAGCAGCTTGTTCGTAAAGGGGGGGACAGATACGCAGTATTTT

j_gene: TRBJ2-5
v_gene: TRBV29-1
abundance: many
d_gene: TRBD1
CDR3aa: CSVEDRDSLRETQYF
CDR3nt: TGCAGCGTTGAAGACCGGGACAGTTTACGGGAGACCCAGTACTTC

j_gene: TRBJ1-2
v_gene: TRBV27
abundance: many
d_gene: -
CDR3aa: CASSFAGDLNYGYTF
CDR3nt: TGTGCCAGCAGTTTCGCGGGGGACCTTAACTATGGCTACACCTTC

j_gene: TRBJ2-1
v_gene: TRBV2
abundance: many
d_gene: -
CDR3aa: CASSEGPWRNNEQFF
CDR3nt: TGTGCCAGCAGTGAGGGCCCTTGGAGGAACAATGAGCAGTTCTTC

j_gene: TRBJ2-6
v_gene: TRBV10-3
abundance: few
d_gene: -
CDR3aa: CASHSDSGANVLTF
CDR3nt: TGTGCCTCACACAGCGACTCTGGGGCCAACGTCCTGACTTTC

j_gene: TRBJ2-7
v_gene: TRBV2
abundance: many
d_gene: -
CDR3aa: CASSQDGLGAYEQYF
CDR3nt: TGTGCCAGCAGTCAGGACGGACTGGGGGCCTACGAGCAGTACTTC

j_gene: TRBJ2-1
v_gene: TRBV28
abundance: few
d_gene: -
CDR3aa: CASSFGLGHNEQFF
CDR3nt: TGTGCCAGCAGTTTCGGACTCGGCCACAATGAGCAGTTCTTC

j_gene: TRBJ2-1
v_gene: TRBV18
abundance: -
d_gene: -
CDR3aa: CASSLDSPGLNEQFF
CDR3nt: TGTGCCAGCTCACTAGACTCCCCGGGGCTCAATGAGCAGTTCTTC

j_gene: TRBJ1-5
v_gene: TRBV6-1
abundance: many
d_gene: TRBD1
CDR3aa: CASSAMTGGSQPQHF
CDR3nt: TGTGCCAGCAGCGCTATGACAGGGGGCAGTCAGCCCCAGCATTTT

j_gene: TRBJ2-7
v_gene: TRBV4-2
abundance: -
d_gene: -
CDR3aa: CASSQDSGNNYEQYF
CDR3nt: TGTGCCAGCAGCCAAGATAGTGGGAACAACTACGAGCAGTACTTC

j_gene: TRBJ2-1
v_gene: TRBV6-1
abundance: many
d_gene: TRBD2
CDR3aa: CASIRAGGVNEQFF
CDR3nt: TGTGCCAGCATCAGAGCGGGAGGTGTTAATGAGCAGTTCTTC

j_gene: TRBJ2-7
v_gene: TRBV7-6
abundance: -
d_gene: TRBD1
CDR3aa: CASSSRQGYYEQYF
CDR3nt: TGTGCCAGCAGCTCCAGACAGGGTTACTACGAGCAGTACTTC

j_gene: TRBJ2-5
v_gene: TRBV2
abundance: few
d_gene: TRBD2
CDR3aa: CASRMVAGKETQYF
CDR3nt: TGTGCCAGCAGGATGGTAGCGGGTAAGGAGACCCAGTACTTC

j_gene: TRBJ2-1
v_gene: TRBV27
abundance: many
d_gene: -
CDR3aa: CASRRGFEQFF
CDR3nt: TGTGCCAGCAGGCGGGGCTTTGAGCAGTTCTTC

j_gene: TRBJ2-6
v_gene: TRBV5-1
abundance: few
d_gene: -
CDR3aa: CASFASGANVLTF
CDR3nt: TGCGCCAGCTTCGCCTCTGGGGCCAACGTCCTGACTTTC

j_gene: TRBJ2-7
v_gene: TRBV27
abundance: few
d_gene: TRBD2
CDR3aa: CASRDETSGYEQYF
CDR3nt: TGTGCCAGCAGGGACGAGACTAGCGGCTACGAGCAGTACTTC

j_gene: TRBJ2-1
v_gene: TRBV18
abundance: many
d_gene: -
CDR3aa: CASSQNGNEQFF
CDR3nt: TGTGCCAGCTCTCAGAATGGGAATGAGCAGTTCTTC

j_gene: TRBJ1-1
v_gene: TRBV3-1
abundance: many
d_gene: -
CDR3aa: CASSQESLNTEAFF
CDR3nt: TGCGCCAGCAGCCAAGAGTCTCTAAACACTGAAGCTTTCTTT

j_gene: TRBJ1-4
v_gene: TRBV4-1
abundance: few
d_gene: TRBD1
CDR3aa: CASSLGQKNEKLFF
CDR3nt: TGCGCCAGCAGCCTGGGACAGAAGAATGAAAAACTGTTTTTT

j_gene: TRBJ2-3
v_gene: TRBV10-3
abundance: many
d_gene: -
CDR3aa: CAIGTHTSTDTQYF
CDR3nt: TGTGCCATCGGGACGCATACTAGCACAGATACGCAGTATTTT

j_gene: TRBJ1-1
v_gene: TRBV6-1
abundance: few
d_gene: -
CDR3aa: CASTFSGTTEAFF
CDR3nt: TGTGCCAGCACATTCTCAGGGACCACTGAAGCTTTCTTT

j_gene: TRBJ2-2
v_gene: TRBV3-1
abundance: many
d_gene: -
CDR3aa: CASSQVGVSTGELFF
CDR3nt: TGTGCCAGCAGCCAAGTGGGAGTTAGCACCGGGGAGCTGTTTTTT

j_gene: TRBJ2-5
v_gene: TRBV7-8
abundance: many
d_gene: -
CDR3aa: CASSARTASSHF
CDR3nt: TGTGCCAGCAGCGCGAGGACAGCCTCCTCACACTTC

j_gene: TRBJ2-7
v_gene: TRBV30
abundance: few
d_gene: -
CDR3aa: CACVDMYPYEQYF
CDR3nt: TGTGCCTGCGTCGACATGTACCCATACGAGCAGTACTTC

j_gene: TRBJ2-3
v_gene: TRBV18
abundance: few
d_gene: TRBD2
CDR3aa: CASSPIPTSGTSTDTQYF
CDR3nt: TGTGCCAGCTCACCAATTCCGACTAGCGGGACTAGCACAGATACGCAGTATTTT

j_gene: TRBJ2-1
v_gene: TRBV29-1
abundance: many
d_gene: -
CDR3aa: CSVGRADHNEQFF
CDR3nt: TGCAGCGTTGGGCGAGCGGACCACAATGAGCAGTTCTTC

j_gene: TRBJ1-2
v_gene: TRBV6-2/TRBV6-3
abundance: many
d_gene: -
CDR3aa: CASSYSSVGTLTGYTF
CDR3nt: TGTGCCAGCAGTTACTCATCCGTTGGGACACTTACGGGCTACACCTTC

j_gene: TRBJ1-1
v_gene: TRBV19
abundance: -
d_gene: -
CDR3aa: CASNLGGGTTTEAFF
CDR3nt: TGTGCCAGTAACTTGGGTGGGGGGACGACCACTGAAGCTTTCTTT

j_gene: TRBJ2-1
v_gene: TRBV20-1
abundance: many
d_gene: TRBD2
CDR3aa: CSAKRTSRIDEQFF
CDR3nt: TGCAGTGCTAAAAGGACTAGCAGGATAGATGAGCAGTTCTTC

j_gene: TRBJ2-7
v_gene: TRBV28
abundance: many
d_gene: TRBD1
CDR3aa: CASSWRGTGSYEQYF
CDR3nt: TGTGCCAGCAGTTGGAGAGGGACAGGTTCCTACGAGCAGTACTTC

j_gene: TRBJ2-7
v_gene: TRBV28
abundance: many
d_gene: -
CDR3aa: CASSLTGGPSYEQYF
CDR3nt: TGTGCCAGCAGTTTGACAGGTGGCCCCTCCTACGAGCAGTACTTC

j_gene: TRBJ1-1
v_gene: TRBV6-1
abundance: -
d_gene: -
CDR3aa: CASSTNTGSEAFF
CDR3nt: TGTGCCAGCAGTACAAATACGGGCTCTGAAGCTTTCTTT

j_gene: TRBJ2-7
v_gene: TRBV7-3
abundance: many
d_gene: TRBD1
CDR3aa: CASSLTPGQGAGEQYF
CDR3nt: TGTGCCAGCAGCTTAACCCCTGGACAGGGGGCAGGAGAGCAGTACTTC

j_gene: TRBJ2-1
v_gene: TRBV3-1
abundance: many
d_gene: TRBD2
CDR3aa: CASSLGLASNEQFF
CDR3nt: TGTGCCAGCAGTTTGGGACTAGCGTCCAATGAGCAGTTCTTC

j_gene: TRBJ2-1
v_gene: TRBV19
abundance: many
d_gene: -
CDR3aa: CASAPRRDSEQFF
CDR3nt: TGTGCCAGTGCGCCCAGGAGGGACAGCGAGCAGTTCTTC

j_gene: TRBJ2-2
v_gene: TRBV19
abundance: -
d_gene: -
CDR3aa: CASSIQPNTGELFF
CDR3nt: TGTGCCAGTAGTATTCAGCCGAACACCGGGGAGCTGTTTTTT

j_gene: TRBJ2-5
v_gene: TRBV12-3/TRBV12-4
abundance: few
d_gene: -
CDR3aa: CAPHEGMEETQYF
CDR3nt: TGTGCCCCCCACGAGGGAATGGAAGAGACCCAGTACTTC

j_gene: TRBJ2-7
v_gene: TRBV5-1
abundance: many
d_gene: TRBD1
CDR3aa: CASSLASGTGYEQYF
CDR3nt: TGCGCCAGCAGCTTGGCCTCCGGGACAGGGTACGAGCAGTACTTC

j_gene: TRBJ1-4
v_gene: TRBV2
abundance: many
d_gene: -
CDR3aa: CASSEESAGGEKLFF
CDR3nt: TGTGCCAGCAGTGAGGAGTCAGCCGGAGGTGAAAAACTGTTTTTT

j_gene: TRBJ2-1
v_gene: TRBV24-1
abundance: many
d_gene: -
CDR3aa: CATSDSQGGKNEQFF
CDR3nt: TGTGCCACCAGTGATTCGCAGGGGGGGAAAAATGAGCAGTTCTTC

j_gene: TRBJ2-7
v_gene: TRBV10-2
abundance: many
d_gene: -
CDR3aa: CASSEALQGTYEQYF
CDR3nt: TGCGCCAGCAGCGAGGCGTTACAGGGAACCTACGAGCAGTACTTC

j_gene: TRBJ2-7
v_gene: TRBV5-1
abundance: -
d_gene: TRBD2
CDR3aa: CASSLPREGNEQYF
CDR3nt: TGCGCCAGCAGCTTGCCCCGGGAGGGCAATGAGCAGTACTTC

j_gene: TRBJ1-6
v_gene: TRBV20-1
abundance: -
d_gene: TRBD1
CDR3aa: CSVTGEYNSPLHF
CDR3nt: TGCAGTGTCACAGGGGAATATAATTCACCCCTCCACTTT

j_gene: TRBJ2-5
v_gene: TRBV19
abundance: few
d_gene: TRBD1
CDR3aa: CASGGDRGRRETQYF
CDR3nt: TGTGCCAGTGGGGGCGACAGGGGCCGGCGAGAGACCCAGTACTTC

j_gene: TRBJ2-1
v_gene: TRBV11-2
abundance: many
d_gene: TRBD2
CDR3aa: CASSPDWGTSGRGYNEQFF
CDR3nt: TGTGCCAGCAGCCCAGACTGGGGGACTAGCGGGAGGGGGTACAATGAGCAGTTCTTC

j_gene: TRBJ2-4
v_gene: TRBV5-8
abundance: few
d_gene: -
CDR3aa: CASSLEGSLTKNIQYF
CDR3nt: TGTGCCAGCAGCTTGGAAGGATCGTTAACCAAAAACATTCAGTACTTC